Below, 17 T cell receptor beta chains from the same sample are listed, as sequenced in a study of CXCR3-negative and CXCR3-positive naive CD8 T cells. Findings and caveats of the study: In CXCR3-positive naive cells, the TRB CDR3s were more hydrophobic than in CXCR3-negative naive cells.

No antigen has been assigned to these receptors. Libraries were UMI-labeled 5' RACE TRB cDNA. TCRdb reprocessed the 5' RACE reads, keeping one entry per CDR3 protein, no DNA. The table counts approximately 98,000 distinct CDR3 sequences; around 1% lies in the top ten. Material: naive CXCR3+ CD8+ T cells from blood. Subset meaning: CD45RO-CCR7+CD27+CD95- naive CD8+ T cells expressing CXCR3 (TNR3+). Source of these receptors: a human donor in good health. Some clones in this sample may be carry-over from other donors' samples.

The V gene is TRBV12-3 or TRBV12-4, the J gene TRBJ2-1; absent DNA, TCRdb's TRBD2 call cannot be checked. The CDR3 covers 16 residues. Here the CDR3 reads CASGTIGTSGGNEQFF.

The chain is built from TRBV7-3 and TRBJ2-1; TCRdb designates TRBD1, a call that cannot be tested without DNA. Germline loops: CDR1 SGHTA, CDR2 FQGTGA. The CDR3 length is 16 residues. This CDR3 is CASSSLSGTGGNEQFF.

The CDR3 spells CASSLPRQGPYEQYF. The V call is TRBV11-2, the J call TRBJ2-7; TCRdb selects TRBD1, and the lack of DNA leaves this call unchecked. The CDR3 length is 15 residues. Germline V CDR1 and CDR2: SGHAT, FQNNGV.

The V call is TRBV15, the J call TRBJ2-1; TCRdb picks TRBD1, but there is no DNA to check that call. CDR3 length: 14 residues. Germline loops: CDR1 LNHNV, CDR2 YYDKDF (reference sequence). CDR3 amino acids: CATSAGRGPNEQFF.

The CDR3 here is CASSQSARGSGNTIYF. This chain connects TRBV4-3 to TRBJ1-3; TCRdb names TRBD1, which stays unverified in the absence of DNA. The CDR3 length is 16 residues. From germline, CDR1 is LGHNA and CDR2 YSLEER.

This chain links TRBV29-1 with TRBJ2-7; TCRdb's D call of TRBD1 is untestable without DNA. CDR1 and CDR2 (germline): SQVTM, ANQGSEA. The CDR3 sequence is 12 residues long. The CDR3 region is CSVSGRGYEQYF.

The chain joins TRBV7-9 to TRBJ2-7; TCRdb's D gene call, TRBD1, goes unchecked for lack of DNA. Germline V lookup: CDR1 SEHNR, CDR2 FQNEAQ (reference sequence). CDR3 length: 17 amino acids. The CDR3 loop is CASSLKSGQGSPYEQYF.

The chain is built from TRBV12-3 or TRBV12-4 and TRBJ2-5; the D gene TCRdb calls, TRBD1, cannot be checked with no DNA. CDR3 length: 16 amino acids. CDR3 residues: CASSPGFGEAQETQYF.

This chain joins TRBV9 and TRBJ1-1. The V gene's germline CDR1 is SGDLS and CDR2 YYNGEE. The CDR3 totals 13 residues. CDR3 in amino acids: CASSVDVNTEAFF.

The V gene is TRBV9, the J gene TRBJ2-3. Germline assignment: CDR1 SGDLS and CDR2 YYNGEE. The CDR3 covers 15 residues. CDR3 in amino acids: CASSVGFSHTDTQYF.

The chain links TRBV11-2 to TRBJ2-7; TCRdb's D call of TRBD2 is untestable without DNA. Germline V gene sequence: CDR1 SGHAT, CDR2 FQNNGV. The CDR3 has 16 residues. CDR3 sequence reads: CASSFLPGLPGDEQYF. Supplemented by reference TRBV11-2 and TRBJ2-7, the full variable domain reads EAGVAQSPRYKIIEKRQSVAFWCNPISGHATLYWYQQILGQGPKLLIQFQNNGVVDDSQLPKDRFSAERLKGVDSTLKIQPAKLEDSAVYLCASSFLPGLPGDEQYFGPGTRLTVT.

The chain's CDR3 is CASALSARDPTFF. The rearrangement joins TRBV6-5 to TRBJ1-1; without DNA, the TCRdb call of TRBD1 cannot be checked. Germline CDR1 is MNHEY and CDR2 is SVGAGI. This CDR3 has 13 amino acids.

The V call is TRBV4-3, the J call TRBJ2-1; with no DNA, the TCRdb D assignment of TRBD2 cannot be verified. Germline V lookup: CDR1 LGHNA, CDR2 YSLEER. The CDR3 extends over 14 amino acids. Here the CDR3 reads CASSIGLAYNEQFF.

This rearrangement joins TRBV5-1 to TRBJ2-7; TCRdb outputs TRBD1, but without DNA this stays unchecked. Germline V gene data show CDR1 as SGHRS and CDR2 as YFSETQ. The CDR3 runs to 15 residues. CDR3 region: CASSLRWGATYEQYF.

V usage is TRBV20-1 and J usage is TRBJ2-2; TCRdb gives TRBD1 as the D gene, but with no DNA this cannot be confirmed. This CDR3 comprises 15 residues. The germline CDR1 and CDR2 sequences are DFQATT and SNEGSKA (reference sequence). The CDR3 protein is CSAPYGTANTGELFF.

J is TRBJ2-7 and V is TRBV15. Per the germline V gene, CDR1 is LNHNV and CDR2 is YYDKDF (reference sequence). The CDR3 loop spans 13 amino acids. CDR3 protein: CATSDGGTYEQYF.

The genes are TRBV12-3 or TRBV12-4 and TRBJ2-1; TCRdb names TRBD2, which stays unverified in the absence of DNA. This CDR3 spans 16 amino acids. Here the CDR3 reads CASSPPGLAGMNEQFF.